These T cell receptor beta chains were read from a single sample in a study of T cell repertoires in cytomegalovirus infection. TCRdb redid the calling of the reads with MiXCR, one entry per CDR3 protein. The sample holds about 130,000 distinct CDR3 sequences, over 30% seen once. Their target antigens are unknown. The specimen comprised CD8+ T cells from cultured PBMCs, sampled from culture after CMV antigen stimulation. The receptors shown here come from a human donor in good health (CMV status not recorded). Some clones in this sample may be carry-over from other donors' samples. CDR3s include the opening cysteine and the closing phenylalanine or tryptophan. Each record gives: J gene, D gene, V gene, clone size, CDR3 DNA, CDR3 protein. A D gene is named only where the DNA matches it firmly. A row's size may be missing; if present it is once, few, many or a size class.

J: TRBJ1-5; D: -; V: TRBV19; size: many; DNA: TGTGCCAGTAGTATAGGTGAAGCGGGAAGCAATCAGCCCCAGCATTTT; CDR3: CASSIGEAGSNQPQHF
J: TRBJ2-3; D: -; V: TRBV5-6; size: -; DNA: TGTGCCAGCAGCTTTCGAACCATCACAGATACGCAGTATTTT; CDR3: CASSFRTITDTQYF
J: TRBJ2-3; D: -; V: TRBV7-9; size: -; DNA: TGTGCCAGCAGCTTATACGGGGAGTTGGTAACAGATACGCAGTATTTT; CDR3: CASSLYGELVTDTQYF
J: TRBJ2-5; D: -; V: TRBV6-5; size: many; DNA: TGTGCCAGCAGTTACGGAGGGAGTAACCAAGAGACCCAGTACTTC; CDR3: CASSYGGSNQETQYF
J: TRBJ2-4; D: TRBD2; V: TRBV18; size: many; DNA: TGTGCCAGCTCACCACCGGCGGGGGGGGTCGGCATTCAGTACTTC; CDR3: CASSPPAGGVGIQYF
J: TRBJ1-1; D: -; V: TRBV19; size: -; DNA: TGTGCCAGTAGTATATGGGGTGGGAACACTGAAGCTTTCTTT; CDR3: CASSIWGGNTEAFF
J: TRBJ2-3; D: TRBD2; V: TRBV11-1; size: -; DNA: TGTGCCAGCAGCCGGACTAGCGGGGCGGCGGATACGCAGTATTTT; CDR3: CASSRTSGAADTQYF
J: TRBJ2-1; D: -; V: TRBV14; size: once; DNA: TGTGCCAGCAGCCGGACAGAATACAATGAGCAGTTCTTC; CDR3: CASSRTEYNEQFF
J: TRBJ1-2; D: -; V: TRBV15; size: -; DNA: TGTGCCACCAGCAGAGATATGACATCCAACTATGGCTACACCTTC; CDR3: CATSRDMTSNYGYTF
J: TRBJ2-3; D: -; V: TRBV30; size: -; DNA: TGTGCCTGGAGCCCAAAGGCCCGGGCTAGCACAGATACGCAGTATTTT; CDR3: CAWSPKARASTDTQYF
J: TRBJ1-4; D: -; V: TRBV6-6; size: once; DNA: TGTGCCAGCCGTTACTCGGGGGGGTTGATTGAAAAACTGTTTTTT; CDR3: CASRYSGGLIEKLFF
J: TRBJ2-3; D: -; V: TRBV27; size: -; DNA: TGTGCCAGCGGGGCCGGGCTGAGGGATACGCAGTATTTT; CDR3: CASGAGLRDTQYF
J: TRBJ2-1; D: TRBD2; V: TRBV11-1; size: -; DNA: TGTGCCAGCACCACTAGCGGGGGGGCCGTCGATGAGCAGTTCTTC; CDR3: CASTTSGGAVDEQFF
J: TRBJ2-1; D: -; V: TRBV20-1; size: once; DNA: TGCAGTGTCCAGTTGGGGGGCCTTAGCTCCTACAATGAGCAGTTCTTC; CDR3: CSVQLGGLSSYNEQFF
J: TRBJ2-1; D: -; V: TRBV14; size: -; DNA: TGTGCCGGCAGCCAAGATACTGCCAGCCCGAACAATGAGCAGTTCTTC; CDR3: CAGSQDTASPNNEQFF
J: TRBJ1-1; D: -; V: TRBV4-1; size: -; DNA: TGCGCCAGCAGCCCAGATCTCGTCATGAACACTGAAGCTTTCTTT; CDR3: CASSPDLVMNTEAFF
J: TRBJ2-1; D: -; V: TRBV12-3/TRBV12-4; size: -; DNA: TGTGCCAGCAGTTCCCTGGGGCGGCAAAGGTATGAGCAGTTCTTC; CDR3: CASSSLGRQRYEQFF
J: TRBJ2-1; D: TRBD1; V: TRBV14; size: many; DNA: TGTGCCAGCAGCCAAGATGCCGGGACAGACCCGGACTACAATGAGCAGTTCTTC; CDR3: CASSQDAGTDPDYNEQFF
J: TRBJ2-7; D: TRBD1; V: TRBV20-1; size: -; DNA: TGCAGTGCTACCGGGACAGGAAACTACGAGCAGTACTTC; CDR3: CSATGTGNYEQYF
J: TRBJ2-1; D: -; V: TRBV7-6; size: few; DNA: TGTGCCAGCAGCTCCCTCGAACTAATTGACAATGAGCAGTTCTTC; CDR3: CASSSLELIDNEQFF
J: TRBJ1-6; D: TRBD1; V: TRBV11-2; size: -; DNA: TGTGCCAGCAGCGCCCAGGGGGCAGGTTCACCCCTCCACTTT; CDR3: CASSAQGAGSPLHF
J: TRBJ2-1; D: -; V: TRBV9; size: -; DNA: TGTGCCAGCAGCCCCCCGCCAGGCTACAATGAGCAGTTCTTC; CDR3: CASSPPPGYNEQFF
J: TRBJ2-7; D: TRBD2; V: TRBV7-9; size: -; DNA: TGTGCCAGCAGCTCGCTTTCCCAGACTAGCGGGGGGGCCTACGAGCAGTACTTC; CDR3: CASSSLSQTSGGAYEQYF
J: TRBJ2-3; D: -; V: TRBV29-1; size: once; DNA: TGCAGCGTTGACTGGGCCCGGGGTGATACGCAGTATTTT; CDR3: CSVDWARGDTQYF
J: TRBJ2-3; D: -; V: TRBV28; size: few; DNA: TGTGCCAGCAGTTTGGGTAGGGCAACAGATACGCAGTATTTT; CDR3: CASSLGRATDTQYF
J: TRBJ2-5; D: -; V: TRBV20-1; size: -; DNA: TGCAGTGCCGACTACAGGGTCCAAGAGACCCAGTACTTC; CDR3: CSADYRVQETQYF
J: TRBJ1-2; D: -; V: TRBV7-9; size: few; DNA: TGTGCCAGCAGCTTAGCGGAAGGGGAGGCAGGGAGTCGCTACACCTTC; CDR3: CASSLAEGEAGSRYTF